This record concerns one TCR beta chain sequence. Trimming pared 2 bases from V and 6 bases from J, leaving 10 bases between. This CDR3 is 13 amino acids long. In germline, CDR1 is SGHNT, CDR2 YENEEA. This entry belongs to a study of blood T cell repertoires in COVID-19. One Seattle source followed patients from active infection through their disease course. In the source study's methods: Amplified reference gene primers provided the basis for estimating nucleated cell counts. Data came from immunoSEQ multiplex PCR; TCRdb stores just in-frame clones and leaves some out. Clonal size and the V and J genes are those of that table, whereas D and trimming came from the DNA. The repertoire holds about 170,000 clones, with roughly 80% as singletons.

The sample taken for sequencing was peripheral blood. V is TRBV11-3 and J is TRBJ1-1, with D perhaps matching TRBD1 (5 bases). This sequence was found in a middle-aged woman with COVID-19, enrolled during active disease. CDR3 amino acids: CASSLHGAAEAFF. CDR3 in DNA: TGTGCCAGCAGCTTACATGGGGCGGCTGAAGCTTTCTTT. The entire variable domain, with the rest obtained from reference TRBV11-3 and TRBJ1-1, is as follows: EAGVVQSPRYKIIEKKQPVAFWCNPISGHNTLYWYLQNLGQGPELLIRYENEEAVDDSQLPKDRFSAERLKGVDSTLKIQPAELGDSAVYLCASSLHGAAEAFFGQGTRLTVV.